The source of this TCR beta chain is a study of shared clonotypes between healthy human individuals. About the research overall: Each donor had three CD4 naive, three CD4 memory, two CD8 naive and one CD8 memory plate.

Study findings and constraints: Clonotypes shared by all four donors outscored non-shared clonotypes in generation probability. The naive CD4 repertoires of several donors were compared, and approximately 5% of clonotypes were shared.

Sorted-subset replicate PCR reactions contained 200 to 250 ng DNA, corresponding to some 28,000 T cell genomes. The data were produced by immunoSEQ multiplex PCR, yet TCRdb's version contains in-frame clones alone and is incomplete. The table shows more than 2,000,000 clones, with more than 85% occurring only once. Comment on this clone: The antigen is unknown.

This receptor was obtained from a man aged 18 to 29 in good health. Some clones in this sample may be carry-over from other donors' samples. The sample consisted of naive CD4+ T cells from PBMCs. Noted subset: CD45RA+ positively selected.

The CDR3 reads CASSSGGEGETQYF. In nucleotides, the CDR3 is TGCGCCAGCAGTTCTGGGGGAGAAGGAGAGACCCAGTACTTC. The V and J genes are TRBV5-1 and TRBJ2-5; D might be TRBD1 or TRBD2, each matching 5 bases. Trimming took off 5 bases at V and 4 bases at J, with 15 bases between the two ends. The germline V gene has CDR1 SGHRS and CDR2 YFSETQ. The CDR3 is made up of 14 amino acids.